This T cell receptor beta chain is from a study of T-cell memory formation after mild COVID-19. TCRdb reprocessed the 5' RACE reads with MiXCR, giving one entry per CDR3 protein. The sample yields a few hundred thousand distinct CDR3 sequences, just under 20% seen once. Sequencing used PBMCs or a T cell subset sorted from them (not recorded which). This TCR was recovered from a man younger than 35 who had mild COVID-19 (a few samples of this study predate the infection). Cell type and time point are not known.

CDR3 in DNA: TGTGCCAGCAGGGGGCCCGGGACAAACACTGAAGCTTTCTTT. Its translation is CASRGPGTNTEAFF. The chain joins TRBV12-3 or TRBV12-4 to TRBJ1-1; TRBD1 is a possible D gene (6 bases). The CDR3 is made up of 14 amino acids. The germline V and J ends were trimmed by 6 bases and 2 bases, with 13 bases remaining between them.